This T cell receptor beta chain was observed in a study of monozygotic twins with inflammatory bowel disease. Study results and caveats: Fewer clonotypes were shared with others by IBD patients than by healthy twins, especially with disease activity. With inverse Simpson as the measure, TCRbeta diversity was lower in IBD patients than in healthy co-twins.

The CDR3 covers 14 residues. Germline V CDR1 and CDR2: DFQATT, SNEGSKA (reference sequence). In regard to this clonotype: Its target is unknown.

Making cDNA involved eight separate reactions per sample. TCRdb reanalyzed the 5' RACE reads, giving one entry per CDR3 protein sequence and no DNA. The listing records 400,000 or so distinct CDR3 sequences. The TCR originated in a human donor with ulcerative colitis or Crohn's disease, or a healthy co-twin of an affected twin (not recorded which). The genes are TRBV20-1 and TRBJ1-2. Input material: blood. The CDR3 here is CSAREGGGNYGYTF.